The rows below give T cell receptor beta chains drawn from one sample of a study of naive and memory T cell subsets. TCRdb fed the UMI-ligation and nested PCR reads into MiXCR, producing one record per CDR3 protein. The sample has about 90,000 distinct CDR3 sequences, 5.5% to 8.5% seen once; the top ten hold about 1.6%. The specimen sequenced was central memory CD4+ T cells from blood. These receptors were obtained from a human donor in good health. Each CDR3 is given with its conserved first and last residue. Each record gives: D gene, J gene, V gene, clone size, CDR3 protein, CDR3 DNA. A D gene is named only where the DNA matches it firmly. Where a row states a size, it is once, few, many or the class of an expanded clone; other rows omit it.

d_call: -
j_call: TRBJ2-7
v_call: TRBV7-2
clone_size: many
cdr3_aa: CASSLGAPTAGYEQYF
cdr3_nt: TGTGCCAGCAGCTTAGGGGCCCCCACCGCCGGCTACGAGCAGTACTTC

d_call: TRBD1
j_call: TRBJ2-1
v_call: TRBV2
clone_size: few
cdr3_aa: CASSDRAGYNEQFF
cdr3_nt: TGTGCCAGCAGCGACAGGGCCGGGTACAATGAGCAGTTCTTC

d_call: -
j_call: TRBJ2-7
v_call: TRBV12-3/TRBV12-4
clone_size: few
cdr3_aa: CASTRGPSSYEQYF
cdr3_nt: TGTGCCAGCACCCGGGGGCCGAGCTCCTACGAGCAGTACTTC

d_call: -
j_call: TRBJ1-5
v_call: TRBV12-3/TRBV12-4
clone_size: many
cdr3_aa: CASGTGTPYNQPQHF
cdr3_nt: TGTGCCAGCGGAACAGGTACCCCTTACAATCAGCCCCAGCATTTT

d_call: -
j_call: TRBJ2-2
v_call: TRBV9
clone_size: many
cdr3_aa: CASSVWTVNTGELFF
cdr3_nt: TGTGCCAGCAGCGTGTGGACAGTGAACACCGGGGAGCTGTTTTTT

d_call: -
j_call: TRBJ2-7
v_call: TRBV5-6
clone_size: -
cdr3_aa: CASSYLQGTYEQYF
cdr3_nt: TGTGCCAGCAGCTACCTACAAGGAACCTACGAGCAGTACTTC

d_call: TRBD1
j_call: TRBJ1-1
v_call: TRBV20-1
clone_size: many
cdr3_aa: CSARRQGTNTEAFF
cdr3_nt: TGCAGTGCCCGTCGACAGGGGACCAACACTGAAGCTTTCTTT

d_call: -
j_call: TRBJ2-3
v_call: TRBV10-3
clone_size: -
cdr3_aa: CAISEEADSTDTQYF
cdr3_nt: TGTGCCATCAGTGAGGAGGCAGATAGCACAGATACGCAGTATTTT

d_call: TRBD2
j_call: TRBJ2-7
v_call: TRBV4-2
clone_size: many
cdr3_aa: CASSPRSGDFYEQYF
cdr3_nt: TGTGCCAGCAGCCCGCGTAGCGGGGACTTCTACGAGCAGTACTTC

d_call: TRBD2
j_call: TRBJ2-1
v_call: TRBV7-2
clone_size: -
cdr3_aa: CASSLGGGGTYNEQFF
cdr3_nt: TGTGCCAGCAGCTTAGGGGGCGGGGGGACCTACAATGAGCAGTTCTTC

d_call: TRBD2
j_call: TRBJ2-3
v_call: TRBV20-1
clone_size: -
cdr3_aa: CSASGTSGRGNADTQYF
cdr3_nt: TGCAGTGCTTCCGGGACTAGCGGGAGAGGTAACGCAGATACGCAGTATTTT

d_call: -
j_call: TRBJ1-4
v_call: TRBV2
clone_size: many
cdr3_aa: CASSVASFAEKLFF
cdr3_nt: TGTGCCAGCAGTGTTGCGAGTTTTGCTGAAAAACTGTTTTTT

d_call: -
j_call: TRBJ1-5
v_call: TRBV30
clone_size: many
cdr3_aa: CAWSAWGGQGQPQHF
cdr3_nt: TGTGCCTGGAGTGCCTGGGGAGGGCAGGGTCAGCCCCAGCATTTT

d_call: TRBD1
j_call: TRBJ1-3
v_call: TRBV12-3/TRBV12-4
clone_size: many
cdr3_aa: CASSFGQGGNTIYF
cdr3_nt: TGTGCCAGCAGTTTCGGACAGGGCGGAAACACCATATATTTT

d_call: -
j_call: TRBJ1-3
v_call: TRBV12-3/TRBV12-4
clone_size: many
cdr3_aa: CATRQAGSGNTIYF
cdr3_nt: TGTGCCACCCGACAGGCGGGCTCTGGAAACACCATATATTTT

d_call: TRBD1
j_call: TRBJ2-3
v_call: TRBV4-3
clone_size: -
cdr3_aa: CASSQEITGGIRDTQYF
cdr3_nt: TGCGCCAGCAGCCAAGAAATAACAGGGGGAATTCGGGATACGCAGTATTTT

d_call: TRBD2
j_call: TRBJ2-2
v_call: TRBV18
clone_size: -
cdr3_aa: CASSLTSGAPNTGELFF
cdr3_nt: TGTGCCAGCTCACTGACTAGCGGGGCACCGAACACCGGGGAGCTGTTTTTT

d_call: -
j_call: TRBJ2-2
v_call: TRBV12-3/TRBV12-4
clone_size: many
cdr3_aa: CASSLVGRRDNGELFF
cdr3_nt: TGTGCCAGCAGTTTAGTTGGCCGACGGGATAACGGGGAGCTGTTTTTT

d_call: -
j_call: TRBJ2-1
v_call: TRBV7-2
clone_size: few
cdr3_aa: CASSLVGRGDEQFF
cdr3_nt: TGTGCCAGCAGCTTAGTGGGTAGGGGCGATGAGCAGTTCTTC

d_call: -
j_call: TRBJ1-5
v_call: TRBV6-2/TRBV6-3
clone_size: many
cdr3_aa: CASSYSSGNQPQHF
cdr3_nt: TGTGCCAGCAGTTATAGTAGCGGCAATCAGCCCCAGCATTTT

d_call: TRBD1
j_call: TRBJ2-1
v_call: TRBV7-7
clone_size: few
cdr3_aa: CASSSKMGQGGDEQFF
cdr3_nt: TGTGCTAGCAGCTCCAAGATGGGACAGGGGGGCGATGAGCAGTTCTTC

d_call: TRBD1
j_call: TRBJ2-2
v_call: TRBV4-1
clone_size: -
cdr3_aa: CASSHLGTGNTGELFF
cdr3_nt: TGCGCCAGCAGCCATCTGGGGACAGGCAACACCGGGGAGCTGTTTTTT

d_call: -
j_call: TRBJ1-2
v_call: TRBV11-2
clone_size: many
cdr3_aa: CASSLGHHRDGYTF
cdr3_nt: TGTGCCAGCAGCTTAGGCCACCACAGGGACGGCTACACCTTC